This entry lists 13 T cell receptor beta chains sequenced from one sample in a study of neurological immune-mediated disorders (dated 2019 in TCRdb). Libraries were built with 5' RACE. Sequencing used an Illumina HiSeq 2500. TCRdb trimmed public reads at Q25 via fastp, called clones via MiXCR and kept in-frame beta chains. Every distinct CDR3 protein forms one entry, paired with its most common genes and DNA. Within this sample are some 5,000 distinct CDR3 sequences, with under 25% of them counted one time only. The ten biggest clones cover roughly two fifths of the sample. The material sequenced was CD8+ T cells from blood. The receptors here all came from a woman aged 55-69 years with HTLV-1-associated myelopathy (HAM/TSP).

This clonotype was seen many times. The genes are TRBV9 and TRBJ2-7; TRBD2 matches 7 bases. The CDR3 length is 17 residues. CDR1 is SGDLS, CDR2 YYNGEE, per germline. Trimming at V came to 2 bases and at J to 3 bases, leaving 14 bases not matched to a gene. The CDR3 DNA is TGTGCCAGCAGCGTTAGCGGAGATGGGAGCGGGAACTACGAGCAGTACTTC. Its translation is CASSVSGDGSGNYEQYF.

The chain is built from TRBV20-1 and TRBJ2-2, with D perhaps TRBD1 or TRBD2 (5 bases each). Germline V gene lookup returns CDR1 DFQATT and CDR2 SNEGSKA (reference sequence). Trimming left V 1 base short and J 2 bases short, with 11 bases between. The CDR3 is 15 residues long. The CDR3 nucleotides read TGCAGTGCTAGAGTCGGGACGGTAAACACCGGGGAGCTGTTTTTT. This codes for CSARVGTVNTGELFF.

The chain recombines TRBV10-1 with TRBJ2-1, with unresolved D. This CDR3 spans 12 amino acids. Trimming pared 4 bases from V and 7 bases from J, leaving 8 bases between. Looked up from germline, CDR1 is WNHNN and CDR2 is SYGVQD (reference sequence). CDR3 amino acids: CASSGRVNEQFF. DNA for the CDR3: TGCGCCAGCAGTGGAAGGGTAAATGAGCAGTTCTTC.

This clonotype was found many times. In nucleotides, the CDR3 is TGTGCCAGCAGTTCCTTCGGACTAGCGGGGGGGCCCGGCACAGATACGCAGTATTTT. The encoded protein is CASSSFGLAGGPGTDTQYF. The chain uses TRBV12-3 or TRBV12-4 and TRBJ2-3; TRBD2 matches at 15 bases. V lost 4 bases and J lost 1; bases outside the gene matches: 9. This CDR3 region has 19 residues.

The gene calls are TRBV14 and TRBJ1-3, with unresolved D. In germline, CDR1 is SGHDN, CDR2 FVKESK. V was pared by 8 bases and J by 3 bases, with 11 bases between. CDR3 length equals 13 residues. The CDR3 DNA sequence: TGTGCCAGCCAAGAACCCTTTGGAAACACCATATATTTT. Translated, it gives CASQEPFGNTIYF.

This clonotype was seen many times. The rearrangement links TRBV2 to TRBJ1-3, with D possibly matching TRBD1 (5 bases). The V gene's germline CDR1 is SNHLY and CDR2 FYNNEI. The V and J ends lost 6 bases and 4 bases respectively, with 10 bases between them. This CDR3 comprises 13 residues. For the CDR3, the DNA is TGTGCCAGCAGCGGGGGTCCCGGAAACACCATATATTTT. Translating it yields CASSGGPGNTIYF.

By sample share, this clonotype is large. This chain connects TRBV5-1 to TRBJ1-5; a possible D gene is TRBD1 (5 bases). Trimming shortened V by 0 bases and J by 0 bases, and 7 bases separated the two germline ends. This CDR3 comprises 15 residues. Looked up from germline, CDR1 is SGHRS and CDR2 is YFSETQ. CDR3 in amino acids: CASSLGGDSNQPQHF. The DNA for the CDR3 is TGCGCCAGCAGCTTGGGGGGGGATAGCAATCAGCCCCAGCATTTT.

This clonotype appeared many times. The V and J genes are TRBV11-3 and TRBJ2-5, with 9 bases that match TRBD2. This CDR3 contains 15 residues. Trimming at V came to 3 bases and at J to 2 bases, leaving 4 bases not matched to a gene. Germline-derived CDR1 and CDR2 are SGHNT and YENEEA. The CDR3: CASSFPGLAQETQYF. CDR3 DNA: TGTGCCAGCAGCTTCCCGGGACTAGCTCAAGAGACCCAGTACTTC.

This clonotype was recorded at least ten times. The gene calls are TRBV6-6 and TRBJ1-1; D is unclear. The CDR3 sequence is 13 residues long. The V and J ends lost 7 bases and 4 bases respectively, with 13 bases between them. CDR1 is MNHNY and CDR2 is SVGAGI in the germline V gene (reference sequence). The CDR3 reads CASTSTGGTEAFF. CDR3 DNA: TGTGCCAGCACTAGTACTGGAGGCACTGAAGCTTTCTTT.

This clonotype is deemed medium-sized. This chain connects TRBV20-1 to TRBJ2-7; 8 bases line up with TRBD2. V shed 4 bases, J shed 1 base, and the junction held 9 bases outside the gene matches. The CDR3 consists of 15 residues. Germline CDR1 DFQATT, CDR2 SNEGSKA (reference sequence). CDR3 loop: CSATDSGALSYEQYF. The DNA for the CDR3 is TGCAGTGCTACGGATAGCGGGGCCCTGTCCTACGAGCAGTACTTC.

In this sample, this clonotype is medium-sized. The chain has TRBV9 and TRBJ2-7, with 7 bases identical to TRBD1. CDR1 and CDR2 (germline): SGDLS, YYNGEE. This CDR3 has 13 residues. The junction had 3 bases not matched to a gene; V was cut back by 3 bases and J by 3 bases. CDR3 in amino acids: CASSAGQSYEQYF. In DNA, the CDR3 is TGTGCCAGCAGCGCGGGACAGAGCTACGAGCAGTACTTC.

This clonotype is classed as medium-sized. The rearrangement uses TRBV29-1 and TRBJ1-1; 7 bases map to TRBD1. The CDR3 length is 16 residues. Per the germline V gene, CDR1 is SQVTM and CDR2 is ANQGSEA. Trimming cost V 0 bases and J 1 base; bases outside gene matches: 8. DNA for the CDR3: TGCAGCGTTGAAGAATATAGTAGGGGGCCGAACACTGAAGCTTTCTTT. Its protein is CSVEEYSRGPNTEAFF.

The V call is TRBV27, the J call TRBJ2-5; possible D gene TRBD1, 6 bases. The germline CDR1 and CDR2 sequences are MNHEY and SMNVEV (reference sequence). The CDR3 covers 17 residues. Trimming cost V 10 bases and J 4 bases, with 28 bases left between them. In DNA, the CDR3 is TGTGCCATCAGGAGTTTAAAACTTTGGACAGCCAGAGAGACCCAGTACTTC. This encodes CAIRSLKLWTARETQYF.